The 3 T cell receptor beta chains presented below share a single source sample, sequenced in a study of T cells in women clearing cervical HPV infection. Some clones are missing from TCRdb's copy, which holds only in-frame ones; the method was immunoSEQ multiplex PCR. In all, the sample yields approximately 40,000 clones. The sequenced material came from blood buffy coat. Source of these receptors: a woman between 18 and 69 years old with a cervical HPV16 infection that either progressed to CIN3+ or cleared (not recorded which).

CDR3 DNA (partial): TGCAGTGCTGATCTCCCGGGACAGGGGGCGGATACG. It translates to CSADLPGQGADT. The whole CDR3 sequence reads CSADLPGQGADTQYF. The V and J genes are TRBV20-1 and TRBJ2-3; 12 bases fit TRBD1. Read coverage stops 3 residues before the CDR3 terminus; the germline J gene supplies the remainder. Germline CDR1 reads DFQATT; CDR2 reads SNEGSKA (reference sequence). J was trimmed by 6 bases and V by 5 bases; bases with no gene match: 9. There are 15 residues in the CDR3.

A note on this clone: Coverage ceases 3 residues before the CDR3 finishes, and the germline J gene fills in the end. J is TRBJ2-3 and V is TRBV27; the match to TRBD2 covers 10 bases. CDR1 MNHEY and CDR2 SMNVEV come from the germline V gene (reference sequence). The junction had 11 bases not matched to a gene; V was cut back by 5 bases and J by 0 bases. This CDR3 comprises 18 residues. CDR3: CASSRSFVLAGSTDTQYF. Incomplete CDR3 DNA: TGTGCCAGCAGTCGAAGCTTCGTACTAGCGGGGAGCACAGATACG.

For this clone: The read ends 3 residues before the CDR3 terminus; that terminus is restored from the germline J gene. The chain has TRBV5-1 and TRBJ1-2; D might be TRBD1 (6 bases). CDR3 size: 15 residues. With 0 bases removed from V and 4 bases from J, the gap between germline ends came to 13 bases. Looked up from germline, CDR1 is SGHRS and CDR2 is YFSETQ. CDR3 sequence reads: CASSLGQGMSYGYTF. The part of the CDR3 DNA that was read is TGCGCCAGCAGCTTGGGGCAGGGGATGAGCTATGGC.